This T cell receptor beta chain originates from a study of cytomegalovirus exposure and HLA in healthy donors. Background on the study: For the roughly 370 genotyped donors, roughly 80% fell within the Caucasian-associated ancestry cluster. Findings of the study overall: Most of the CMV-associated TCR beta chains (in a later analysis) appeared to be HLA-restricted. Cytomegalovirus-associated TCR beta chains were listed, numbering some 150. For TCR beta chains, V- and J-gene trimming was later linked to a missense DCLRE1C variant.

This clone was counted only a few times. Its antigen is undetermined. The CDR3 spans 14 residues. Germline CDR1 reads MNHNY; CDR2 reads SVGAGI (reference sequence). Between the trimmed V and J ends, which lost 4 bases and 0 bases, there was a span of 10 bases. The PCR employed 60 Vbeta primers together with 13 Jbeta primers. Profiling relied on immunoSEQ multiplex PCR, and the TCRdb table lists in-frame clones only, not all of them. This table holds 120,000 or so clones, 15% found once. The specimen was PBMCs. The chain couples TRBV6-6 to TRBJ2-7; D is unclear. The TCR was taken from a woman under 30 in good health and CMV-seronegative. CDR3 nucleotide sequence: TGTGCCAGCAGTTTTCCATGGAGCTCCTACGAGCAGTACTTC. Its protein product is CASSFPWSSYEQYF.